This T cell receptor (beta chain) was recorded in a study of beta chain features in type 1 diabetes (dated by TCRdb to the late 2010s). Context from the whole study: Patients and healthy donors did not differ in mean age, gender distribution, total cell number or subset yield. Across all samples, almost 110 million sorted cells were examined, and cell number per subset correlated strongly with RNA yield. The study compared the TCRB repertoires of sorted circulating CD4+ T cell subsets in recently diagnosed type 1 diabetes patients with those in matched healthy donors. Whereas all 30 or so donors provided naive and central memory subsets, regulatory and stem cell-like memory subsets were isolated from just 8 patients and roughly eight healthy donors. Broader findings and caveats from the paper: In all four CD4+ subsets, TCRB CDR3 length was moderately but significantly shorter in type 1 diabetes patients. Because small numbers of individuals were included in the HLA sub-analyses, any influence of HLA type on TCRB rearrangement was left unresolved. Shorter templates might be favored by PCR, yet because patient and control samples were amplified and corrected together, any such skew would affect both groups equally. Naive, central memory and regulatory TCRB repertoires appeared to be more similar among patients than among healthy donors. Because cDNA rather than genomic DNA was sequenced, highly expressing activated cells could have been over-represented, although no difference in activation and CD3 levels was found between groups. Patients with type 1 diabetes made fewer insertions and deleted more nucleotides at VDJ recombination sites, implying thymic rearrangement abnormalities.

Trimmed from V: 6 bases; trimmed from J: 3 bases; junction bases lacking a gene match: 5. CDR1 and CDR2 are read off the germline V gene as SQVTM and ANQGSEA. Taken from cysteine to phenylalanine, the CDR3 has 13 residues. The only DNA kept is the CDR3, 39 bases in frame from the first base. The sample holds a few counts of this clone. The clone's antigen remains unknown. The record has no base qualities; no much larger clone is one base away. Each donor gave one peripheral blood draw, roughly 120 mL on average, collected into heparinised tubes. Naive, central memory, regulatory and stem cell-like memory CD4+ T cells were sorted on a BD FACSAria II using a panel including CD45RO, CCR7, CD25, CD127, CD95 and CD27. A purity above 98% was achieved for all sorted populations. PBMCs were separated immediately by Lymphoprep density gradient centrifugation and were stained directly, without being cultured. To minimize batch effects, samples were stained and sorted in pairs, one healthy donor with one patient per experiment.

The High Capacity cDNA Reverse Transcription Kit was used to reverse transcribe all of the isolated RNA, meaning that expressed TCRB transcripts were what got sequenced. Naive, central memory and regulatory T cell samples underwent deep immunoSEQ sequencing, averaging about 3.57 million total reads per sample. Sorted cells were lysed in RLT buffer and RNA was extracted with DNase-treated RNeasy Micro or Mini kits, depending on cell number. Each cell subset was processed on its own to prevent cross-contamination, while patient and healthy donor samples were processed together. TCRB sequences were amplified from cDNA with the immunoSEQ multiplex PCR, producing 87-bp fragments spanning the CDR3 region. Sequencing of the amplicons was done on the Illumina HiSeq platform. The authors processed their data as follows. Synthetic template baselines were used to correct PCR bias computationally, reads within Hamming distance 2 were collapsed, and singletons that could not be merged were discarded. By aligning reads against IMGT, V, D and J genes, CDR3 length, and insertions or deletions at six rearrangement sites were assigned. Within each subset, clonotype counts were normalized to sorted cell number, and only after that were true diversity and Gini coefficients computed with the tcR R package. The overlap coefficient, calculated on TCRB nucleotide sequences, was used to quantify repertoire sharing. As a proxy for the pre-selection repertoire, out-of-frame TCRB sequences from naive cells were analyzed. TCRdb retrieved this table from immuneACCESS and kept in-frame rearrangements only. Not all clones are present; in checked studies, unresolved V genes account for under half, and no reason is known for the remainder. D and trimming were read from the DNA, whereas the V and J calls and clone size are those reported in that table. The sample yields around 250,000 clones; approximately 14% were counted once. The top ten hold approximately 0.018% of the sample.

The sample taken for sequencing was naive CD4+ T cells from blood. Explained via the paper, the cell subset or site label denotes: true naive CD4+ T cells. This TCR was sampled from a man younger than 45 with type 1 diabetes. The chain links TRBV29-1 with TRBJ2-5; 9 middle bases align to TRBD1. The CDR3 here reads CSVVQGAEETQYF. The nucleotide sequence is TGCAGCGTAGTACAGGGGGCGGAAGAGACCCAGTACTTC.